A single sample is the source of the 21 T cell receptor beta chains below, sequenced in a study of cytomegalovirus exposure and HLA in healthy donors. It was with 60 Vbeta and 13 Jbeta primers that the PCR ran. Libraries were prepared by immunoSEQ multiplex PCR; TCRdb keeps only in-frame clonotypes and omits some of them. The data contain tens of thousands of clones, roughly 50% of them singletons. The sequencing input was PBMCs. These receptors came from a middle-aged woman in good health and CMV-seropositive.

The gene calls are TRBV6-4 and TRBJ2-3; D is possibly TRBD2 (6 bases). The V and J ends lost 1 base and 3 bases respectively, with 14 bases between them. The CDR3 is 16 residues long. Germline V gives CDR1 MRHNA, CDR2 SNTAGT. CDR3 nucleotides: TGTGCCAGCAGTGACTATTCCCAGGGAGGTACAGATACGCAGTATTTT. It yields the protein CASSDYSQGGTDTQYF.

The chain combines TRBV7-7 with TRBJ2-1; 12 bases map to TRBD1. The V gene end was trimmed by 3 bases and the J gene end by 8 bases; junction bases not matched to a gene: 5. This CDR3 region has 15 residues. Germline V gene lookup returns CDR1 SSHAT and CDR2 FNYEAQ (reference sequence). The CDR3 spells CASSLGQGAGDEQFF. For the CDR3, the DNA is TGTGCCAGCAGCTTGGGACAGGGGGCAGGGGATGAGCAGTTCTTC.

The chain couples TRBV2 to TRBJ2-2; a weak D match, TRBD2 (6 bases). The CDR3 has 11 residues. Germline lookup yields CDR1 SNHLY and CDR2 FYNNEI. Trimming removed 9 bases at V and 8 bases at J, with 10 bases between. CDR3 residues: CASRTNGELFF. Written as DNA, the CDR3 is TGTGCCAGTCGGACTAATGGGGAGCTGTTTTTT. Full variable domain (remainder filled in from reference TRBV2 and TRBJ2-2): EPEVTQTPSHQVTQMGQEVILRCVPISNHLYFYWYRQILGQKVEFLVSFYNNEISEKSEIFDDQFSVERPDGSNFTLKIRSTKLEDSAMYFCASRTNGELFFGEGSRLTVL.

The chain uses TRBV10-1 and TRBJ2-3; no firm D call. The CDR3 totals 14 residues. Trimming pared 4 bases from V and 1 base from J, leaving 9 bases between. CDR1 WNHNN and CDR2 SYGVQD come from the germline V gene (reference sequence). The CDR3 bases are TGCGCCAGCAGTGCTACGAAGTGCACAGATACGCAGTATTTT. It specifies CASSATKCTDTQYF.

The J gene is TRBJ1-6, the V gene TRBV27, with D perhaps matching TRBD1 (5 bases). Germline CDR1 reads MNHEY; CDR2 reads SMNVEV (reference sequence). The CDR3 contains 12 residues. DNA for the CDR3: TGTGCGGCGGCGGGGGGGGGTTCACCCCTCCACTTT. Translation: CAAAGGGSPLHF.

The sample holds a few counts of this clone. The chain joins TRBV11-2 to TRBJ1-4; D ambiguous. The germline gives CDR1 SGHAT, CDR2 FQNNGV. CDR3 length equals 16 residues. V was cut by 8 bases and J by 4 bases, with 20 bases left in between. CDR3 residues: CASGLNPRVGNEKLFF. Here the CDR3 DNA reads TGTGCCAGCGGACTTAATCCCCGGGTCGGTAATGAAAAACTGTTTTTT.

The chain has TRBV6-5 and TRBJ1-6, with D perhaps TRBD1 (5 bases). The CDR3 totals 15 residues. Between the trimmed V and J ends, which lost 2 bases and 10 bases, there was a span of 15 bases. From germline, CDR1 is MNHEY and CDR2 SVGAGI. The DNA of the CDR3 is TGTGCCAGCAGTTACATGCAGGGTCTCATGTCACCCCTCCACTTT. Translated, it gives CASSYMQGLMSPLHF.

The chain has TRBV7-2 and TRBJ2-2; possibly TRBD2 for D (6 bases). V was clipped by 1 base and J by 4 bases, with 16 bases between them. The V gene's germline CDR1 is SGHTA and CDR2 FQGNSA. The CDR3 is 17 amino acids. CDR3 coding DNA: TGTGCCAGCAGCTTAGGGGAGGCAGGCAGAGTCACCGGGGAGCTGTTTTTT. Translation gives CASSLGEAGRVTGELFF. Combining the CDR3 with reference TRBV7-2 and TRBJ2-2 gives the whole variable domain GAGVSQSPSNKVTEKGKDVELRCDPISGHTALYWYRQSLGQGLEFLIYFQGNSAPDKSGLPSDRFSAERTGGSVSTLTIQRTQQEDSAVYLCASSLGEAGRVTGELFFGEGSRLTVL.

This chain connects TRBV9 to TRBJ2-3; 7 bases fit TRBD2. This CDR3 is built from 14 residues. Germline V gene sequence: CDR1 SGDLS, CDR2 YYNGEE. The junction had 2 bases not matched to a gene; V was cut back by 0 bases and J by 4 bases. CDR3 sequence: CASSVEGLPDTQYF. In DNA form, the CDR3 reads TGTGCCAGCAGCGTAGAGGGACTACCAGATACGCAGTATTTT.

The genes are TRBV7-9 and TRBJ2-7; 9 bases match TRBD1. Germline V gene lookup returns CDR1 SEHNR and CDR2 FQNEAQ (reference sequence). The CDR3 is 14 amino acids. The V segment lost 6 bases and the J segment 3 bases; nucleotides outside the gene matches: 6. CDR3 loop: CASRRTGDDYEQYF. The DNA for the CDR3 is TGTGCCAGCAGGAGGACAGGGGACGACTACGAGCAGTACTTC.

V and J are TRBV30 and TRBJ2-1; 8 nucleotides agree with TRBD2. The CDR3 spans 15 residues. The V and J ends lost 4 bases and 7 bases, in that order; junction bases with no gene match: 12. The germline CDR1 and CDR2 sequences are GTSNPN and SVGIG (reference sequence). Here the CDR3 DNA reads TGTGCCTGGAAGACGTACAGCGGGGGACGTAATGAGCAGTTCTTC. It encodes CAWKTYSGGRNEQFF.

This chain joins TRBV4-3 and TRBJ2-1, with D tentatively TRBD1 (6 bases). The CDR3 is 15 amino acids. V lost 4 bases to trimming and J lost 0 bases, with 10 bases between them. The germline V gene encodes CDR1 LGHNA and CDR2 YSLEER. This CDR3 reads CASSLGQTSYNEQFF. The CDR3 coding sequence is TGCGCCAGCAGCCTCGGACAGACCTCCTACAATGAGCAGTTCTTC.

This clone has just a few counts. V gene TRBV5-4 combines with J gene TRBJ1-2; 8 positions agree with TRBD1. The trim removed 5 bases at V and 7 bases at J, leaving 7 bases unmatched. This CDR3 spans 13 amino acids. Germline V gives CDR1 SGHNT, CDR2 YYREEE (reference sequence). The CDR3 coding sequence is TGTGCCAGCAGTACCGGACAGGGTGCTGGCTACACCTTC. Amino acid sequence: CASSTGQGAGYTF.

V and J are TRBV7-9 and TRBJ2-7; D remains unclear. This CDR3 region has 11 residues. The germline V and J ends were trimmed by 5 bases and 7 bases, with 9 bases remaining between them. CDR1 and CDR2 from the germline V gene are SEHNR and FQNEAQ (reference sequence). CDR3 DNA sequence: TGTGCCAGCAGCCGCACTCTTGAGCAGTACTTC. Protein sequence: CASSRTLEQYF.

The J gene is TRBJ1-1, the V gene TRBV23-1; 12 nucleotides line up with TRBD1. TRBV23-1 has ORF status, its function being uncertain. V lost 3 bases, J lost 0 bases, and 23 bases stayed unmatched. The CDR3 runs to 23 residues. For the CDR3, the DNA is TGCGCCAGCAGTCAGGCATGGGAACCGGGACAGGGGGCCGGTTCCCTCATGAACACTGAAGCTTTCTTT. Translating it yields CASSQAWEPGQGAGSLMNTEAFF.

This clone was detected a few times. This sequence joins TRBV7-8 and TRBJ2-3, with TRBD2 matching over 7 bases. This CDR3 has 13 amino acids. The V and J ends lost 5 bases and 14 bases, in that order; junction bases with no gene match: 13. Germline values: CDR1 SGHVS, CDR2 FQNEAQ. The DNA of the CDR3 is TGTGCCAGCAGCACCCGGCGCGGCGCTAGCGGGTATTTT. Residues: CASSTRRGASGYF.

The chain combines TRBV7-9 with TRBJ1-6, with TRBD1 identical over 7 bases. Germline-derived CDR1 and CDR2 are SEHNR and FQNEAQ (reference sequence). Unmatched junction bases numbered 14, after V lost 2 bases and J lost 10 bases. There are 17 residues in the CDR3. The CDR3 sequence: CASSLLRVAGGMSPLHF. The CDR3 DNA is TGTGCCAGCAGCTTATTGAGGGTTGCAGGGGGTATGTCACCCCTCCACTTT.

Only a few counts were recorded for this clone. The chain is built from TRBV28 and TRBJ1-1; tentative D call: TRBD1 (5 bases). V was pared by 0 bases and J by 6 bases, with 8 bases between. Germline V gives CDR1 MDHEN, CDR2 SYDVKM. The CDR3 length is 13 residues. The CDR3 coding sequence is TGTGCCAGCAGTTTATGGGGGGAGGCTGAAGCTTTCTTT. Residues: CASSLWGEAEAFF.

This clone was seen a single time. Here the CDR3 reads CASSQLYEQYF. The CDR3 nucleotides read TGTGCCAGCAGTCAACTTTACGAGCAGTACTTC. The V gene is TRBV7-8, the J gene TRBJ2-7; unclear D gene. Between the trimmed V and J ends, which lost 6 bases and 4 bases, there was a span of 7 bases. Germline V lookup: CDR1 SGHVS, CDR2 FQNEAQ. The CDR3 runs 11 residues.

This clone was observed a few times. The chain combines TRBV6-1 with TRBJ2-3, with 10 bases fitting TRBD1. Per germline, CDR1 MNHNS and CDR2 SASEGT. The CDR3 has 15 residues. Trimming cost V 6 bases and J 4 bases; bases outside gene matches: 7. The DNA of the CDR3 is TGTGCCAGCAGCGAAACCGGGACAGGGGCAGATACGCAGTATTTT. Translation gives CASSETGTGADTQYF.

This chain links TRBV7-2 with TRBJ1-3; 10 bases line up with TRBD1. Germline V gene lookup returns CDR1 SGHTA and CDR2 FQGNSA. The CDR3 loop spans 16 amino acids. Trimming cost V 4 bases and J 0 bases; bases outside gene matches: 3. CDR3 in amino acids: CASSSGQGSSGNTIYF. The CDR3 bases are TGTGCCAGCAGCTCGGGACAGGGGAGCTCTGGAAACACCATATATTTT.